This T cell receptor (beta chain) was identified during a study of T cell responses to AZD1222 COVID-19 vaccine. Findings and limits, study-wide: Close to half of all spike-specific TCRs reportedly target regions of the variants that are unmutated. Increases in Spike-specific TCR breadth and depth were seen after two AZD1222 doses. The repertoires were collected only after the peak T cell response.

This table comes from immunoSEQ multiplex PCR, and its TCRdb copy is limited to in-frame clones, with some not included. The profile covers under 95,000 clones, with approximately 88% appearing a single time and 2.4% taken by the ten largest. The CDR3 length is 15 residues. Germline CDR1 is MNHNS and CDR2 is SASEGT. The V segment lost 3 bases and the J segment 3 bases; nucleotides outside the gene matches: 6. Points on this clone: Antigen unknown.

The TCR was taken from an adult in good health. This sample comprised peripheral blood, obtained on day 0 of AZD1222 vaccination. The chain combines TRBV6-1 with TRBJ2-7; 9 nucleotides line up with TRBD2. The CDR3 loop is CASSEVGTSSYEQYF. As DNA, the CDR3 is TGTGCCAGCAGTGAGGTTGGGACTAGCAGCTACGAGCAGTACTTC.